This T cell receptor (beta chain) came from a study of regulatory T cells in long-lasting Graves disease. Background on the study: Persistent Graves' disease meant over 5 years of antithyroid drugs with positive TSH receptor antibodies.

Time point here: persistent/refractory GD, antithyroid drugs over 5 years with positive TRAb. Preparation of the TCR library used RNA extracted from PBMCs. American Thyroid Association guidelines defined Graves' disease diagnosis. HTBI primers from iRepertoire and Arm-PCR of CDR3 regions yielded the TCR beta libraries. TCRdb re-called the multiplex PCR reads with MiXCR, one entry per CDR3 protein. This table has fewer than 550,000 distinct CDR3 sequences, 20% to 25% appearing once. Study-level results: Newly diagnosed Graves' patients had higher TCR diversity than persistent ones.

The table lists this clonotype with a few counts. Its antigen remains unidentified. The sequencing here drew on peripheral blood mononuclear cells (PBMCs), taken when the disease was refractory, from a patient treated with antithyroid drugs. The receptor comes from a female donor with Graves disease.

CDR3 residues: CAITGTGEYGYTF. The CDR3, as DNA: TGTGCCATCACCGGGACAGGGGAGTATGGCTACACCTTC. The chain joins TRBV10-3 to TRBJ1-2; TRBD1 aligns across 10 bases. CDR1 is ENHRY and CDR2 is SYGVKD in the germline V gene. There are 13 residues in the CDR3. After removal of 7 bases from V and 5 bases from J, the junction contained 4 bases not matched to a gene.